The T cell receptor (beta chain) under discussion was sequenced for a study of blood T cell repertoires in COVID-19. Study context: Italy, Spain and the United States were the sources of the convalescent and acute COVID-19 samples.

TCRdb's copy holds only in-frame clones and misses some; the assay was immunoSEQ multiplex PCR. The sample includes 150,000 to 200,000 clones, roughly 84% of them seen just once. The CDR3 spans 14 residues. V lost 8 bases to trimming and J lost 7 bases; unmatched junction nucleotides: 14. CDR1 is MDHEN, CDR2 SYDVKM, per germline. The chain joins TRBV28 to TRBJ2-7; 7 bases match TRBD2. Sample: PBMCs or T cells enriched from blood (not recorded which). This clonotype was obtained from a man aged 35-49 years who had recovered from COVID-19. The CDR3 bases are TGTGCCAGCGACAACCGCCAGCTCGGGAGGGAGCAGTACTTC. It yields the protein CASDNRQLGREQYF.